Each of the 10 T cell receptor beta chains below was sequenced from the same sample in a study of blood T cell repertoires in COVID-19. Method: immunoSEQ multiplex PCR; TCRdb's copy keeps in-frame clones and lacks some. The table has 36,000 or so clones, around 88% seen once. Material: peripheral blood. Source of these receptors: a woman between 65 and 79 years old with active COVID-19.

The chain employs TRBV3-1 (or the pseudogene TRBV3-2) and TRBJ1-2; no firm D call. The germline V and J ends were trimmed by 6 bases and 5 bases, with 19 bases remaining between them. The CDR3 extends over 15 amino acids. Germline CDR1 is LGHDT and CDR2 is YNNKEL (reference sequence). CDR3 nucleotide sequence: TGTGCCAGCAGTTCCCTCCTCCTCCAGGAATATGGCTACACCTTC. It yields the protein CASSSLLLQEYGYTF.

This chain uses TRBV6-2 or TRBV6-3 with TRBJ2-7; D is undetermined. The CDR3 covers 14 residues. Trimming pared 2 bases from V and 1 base from J, leaving 9 bases between. Looked up from germline, CDR1 is MNHEY and CDR2 is SVGEGT. CDR3 sequence reads: CASSYVLGSYEQYF. The CDR3 nucleotides are TGTGCCAGCAGTTACGTCCTCGGGTCCTACGAGCAGTACTTC.

The chain couples TRBV6-6 to TRBJ2-5; D not resolved. This CDR3 spans 11 amino acids. V was trimmed by 7 bases and J by 4 bases, leaving 7 bases between them. Per the germline V gene, CDR1 is MNHNY and CDR2 is SVGAGI (reference sequence). The chain's CDR3 is CASKTPETQYF. The CDR3 coding sequence is TGTGCCAGCAAAACACCAGAGACCCAGTACTTC.

V is TRBV19 and J is TRBJ1-5, with TRBD1 as a possible D gene (5 bases). Trimming removed 3 bases from V and 7 bases from J, with 16 bases in between. CDR1 and CDR2 from the germline V gene are LNHDA and SQIVND (reference sequence). This CDR3 has 15 amino acids. The CDR3 spells CASSMGVLEGQPQHF. CDR3 DNA: TGTGCCAGTAGTATGGGGGTATTGGAGGGCCAGCCCCAGCATTTT.

This chain joins TRBV4-2 and TRBJ2-3, with 12 bases matching TRBD2. This CDR3 is 19 amino acids long. The V and J ends lost 5 bases and 4 bases, in that order; junction bases with no gene match: 16. The germline V gene has CDR1 LGHNA and CDR2 YNFKEQ. The CDR3 loop is CASSGNQRASGGVADTQYF. CDR3 DNA: TGTGCCAGCAGCGGGAACCAAAGGGCTAGCGGGGGGGTCGCAGATACGCAGTATTTT.

This rearrangement joins TRBV6-5 to TRBJ2-3, with D possibly matching TRBD1 (5 bases). The CDR3 contains 14 residues. V lost 7 bases, J lost 5 bases, and 16 bases lay in between. CDR1 and CDR2 (germline): MNHEY, SVGAGI. As DNA, the CDR3 is TGTGCCAGCACCGTTCGGTGGGGCCTAGATACGCAGTATTTT. The encoded protein is CASTVRWGLDTQYF.

The genes are TRBV4-3 and TRBJ2-1, with D unresolved. V dropped 6 bases and J dropped 0 bases, with 15 bases sitting between them. CDR1 is LGHNA and CDR2 is YSLEER in the germline V gene. This CDR3 has 16 amino acids. This chain's CDR3 is CASSPHSLLSYNEQFF. The CDR3 coding sequence is TGCGCCAGCAGTCCGCACTCGCTTCTCTCCTACAATGAGCAGTTCTTC.

This chain connects TRBV3-1 (or the pseudogene TRBV3-2) to TRBJ2-2, with D possibly matching TRBD2 (6 bases). The CDR3 totals 14 residues. Germline CDR1 and CDR2: LGHDT and YNNKEL (reference sequence). The V end lost 4 bases, the J end lost 4 bases, and 10 bases lay between the germline ends. For the CDR3, the DNA is TGTGCCAGCAGCCCCATGGGGGGCACCGGGGAGCTGTTTTTT. Translation gives CASSPMGGTGELFF.

The V call is TRBV2, the J call TRBJ2-5; tentatively, D is TRBD1 (6 bases). This CDR3 has 14 amino acids. Trimming cost V 0 bases and J 5 bases, with 10 bases left between them. From germline, CDR1 is SNHLY and CDR2 FYNNEI. The CDR3 sequence is CASSEAGQRETQYF. The CDR3 DNA reads as TGTGCCAGCAGTGAAGCTGGACAGCGGGAGACCCAGTACTTC.

The chain links TRBV27 to TRBJ1-4; 9 bases match TRBD1. The trim removed 5 bases at V and 10 bases at J, leaving 8 bases unmatched. The CDR3 loop spans 14 amino acids. Germline CDR1 is MNHEY and CDR2 is SMNVEV (reference sequence). The CDR3 DNA reads as TGTGCCAGCAGTGCGGGACAGGGAATTGGAAAACTGTTTTTT. Protein product: CASSAGQGIGKLFF. The whole variable domain, remainder taken from reference TRBV27 and TRBJ1-4, is EAQVTQNPRYLITVTGKKLTVTCSQNMNHEYMSWYRQDPGLGLRQIYYSMNVEVTDKGDVPEGYKVSRKEKRNFPLILESPSPNQTSLYFCASSAGQGIGKLFFGSGTQLSVL.